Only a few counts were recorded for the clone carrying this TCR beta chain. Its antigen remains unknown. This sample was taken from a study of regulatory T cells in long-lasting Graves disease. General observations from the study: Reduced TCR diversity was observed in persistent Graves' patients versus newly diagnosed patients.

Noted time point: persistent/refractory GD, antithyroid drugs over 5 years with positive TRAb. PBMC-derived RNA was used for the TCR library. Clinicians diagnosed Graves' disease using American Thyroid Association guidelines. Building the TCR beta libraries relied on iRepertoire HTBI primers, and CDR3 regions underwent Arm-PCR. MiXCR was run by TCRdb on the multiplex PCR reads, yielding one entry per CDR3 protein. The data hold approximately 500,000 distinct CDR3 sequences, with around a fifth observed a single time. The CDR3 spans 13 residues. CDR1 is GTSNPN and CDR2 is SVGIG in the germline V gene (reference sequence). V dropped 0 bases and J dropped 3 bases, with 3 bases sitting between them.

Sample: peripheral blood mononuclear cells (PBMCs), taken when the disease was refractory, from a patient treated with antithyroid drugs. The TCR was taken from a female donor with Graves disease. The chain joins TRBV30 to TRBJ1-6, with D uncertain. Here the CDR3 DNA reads TGTGCCTGGAGTGTAAGCTATAATTCACCCCTCCACTTT. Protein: CAWSVSYNSPLHF.